Listed below are T cell receptor beta chains from one sample, sequenced in a study of CD8 T cells in Susac syndrome. Each CDR3 protein is one row after TCRdb ran MiXCR on the immunoSEQ multiplex PCR reads. The repertoire holds 150,000 to 200,000 distinct CDR3 sequences, with 94% as singletons. The sequenced sample consisted of CD4+ T cells from PBMCs. The receptors originated from a human donor with Susac syndrome. CDR3s include the opening cysteine and the closing phenylalanine or tryptophan. Each record gives: D gene, J gene, V gene, clone size, CDR3 DNA, CDR3 protein. D genes are given only for firm matches. Rows give clone size only sometimes, using once, few, many, or a class for an expanded clone.

TRBD2 | TRBJ2-5 | TRBV12-3/TRBV12-4 | . | TGTGCCAGCACCTTGAGGGCGGCTAGCGGGGTCCAGTACTTC | CASTLRAASGVQYF
. | TRBJ2-5 | TRBV2 | . | TGTGCCAGCAGGGTCGGCGGAGGAGAGACCCAGTACTTC | CASRVGGGETQYF
TRBD2 | TRBJ2-7 | TRBV10-2 | . | TGCGCCAGCAGAAGAGGGGAGGGAGTCGAGGAGCAGTACTTC | CASRRGEGVEEQYF
. | TRBJ2-6 | TRBV5-8 | . | TGTGCCAGCAGCCCAGGGGAGGGGGCGACTGGGGCCAACGTCCTGACTTTC | CASSPGEGATGANVLTF
. | TRBJ2-1 | TRBV20-1 | . | TGCAGTGCTCCTATACCACCGAGCTCCTACAATGAGCAGTTCTTC | CSAPIPPSSYNEQFF
. | TRBJ2-3 | TRBV25-1 | . | TGTGCCAGCACTAGCACAGATACGCAGTATTTT | CASTSTDTQYF
TRBD1 | TRBJ1-3 | TRBV29-1 | . | TGCAGCGTATGGGACAGGGGGAAGAGAAACACCATATATTTT | CSVWDRGKRNTIYF
. | TRBJ2-1 | TRBV15 | . | TGTGCCACCAGCAGAGATTCCCTCAATGAGCAGTTCTTC | CATSRDSLNEQFF
TRBD1 | TRBJ2-2 | TRBV20-1 | once | TGCAGTGCTCGAGACAGGGAAAGTACTTACACCGGGGAGCTGTTTTTT | CSARDRESTYTGELFF
. | TRBJ1-1 | TRBV7-9 | . | TGTGCCAGCAGCTGGACGAGGGCCGAGAACACTGAAGCTTTCTTT | CASSWTRAENTEAFF
. | TRBJ1-4 | TRBV2 | . | TGTGCCAGCAGTGTGTTGGGACACCTAACTAATGAAAAACTGTTTTTT | CASSVLGHLTNEKLFF
. | TRBJ1-1 | TRBV20-1 | . | TGCAGTGCTAGTAGTCTTCGGGTGGGGAACACTGAAGCTTTCTTT | CSASSLRVGNTEAFF
TRBD1 | TRBJ2-7 | TRBV18 | . | TGTGCCAGCTCACCAGAGGGGACAGGGGAAAGGGAGCAGTACTTC | CASSPEGTGEREQYF
. | TRBJ2-5 | TRBV3-1 | once | TGTGCCAGCAGCCATTGGCAGGAAGAGACCCAGTACTTC | CASSHWQEETQYF
. | TRBJ2-1 | TRBV25-1 | . | TGTGCCAGCAGTGCGGGCAGGAGGGGCAATGAGCAGTTCTTC | CASSAGRRGNEQFF
. | TRBJ1-5 | TRBV5-1 | . | TGCGCCAGCAGCTTGGAAGGGGGTGAGGGGCCCCAGCATTTT | CASSLEGGEGPQHF
TRBD1 | TRBJ2-5 | TRBV24-1 | . | TGTGCCACCACCAACTCAACAGGGGACCAAGAGACCCAGTACTTC | CATTNSTGDQETQYF
TRBD1 | TRBJ2-1 | TRBV2 | . | TGTGCCAGCAGTTCCTCCGGGACAGGGGAGAATGAGCAGTTCTTC | CASSSSGTGENEQFF
. | TRBJ2-6 | TRBV20-1 | . | TGCAGTGCCCGAACCCACAGACCTGACTCTGGGGCCAACGTCCTGACTTTC | CSARTHRPDSGANVLTF
TRBD1 | TRBJ2-2 | TRBV27 | . | TGTGCCAGCAGTTTTGGGGACAGATTCACCGGGGAGCTGTTTTTT | CASSFGDRFTGELFF
. | TRBJ1-1 | TRBV20-1 | . | TGCAGTGCTAGCTGGGGGAGAAACACTGAAGCTTTCTTT | CSASWGRNTEAFF
. | TRBJ2-1 | TRBV20-1 | . | TGCAGTGCTAGAGGGGGTACAGGTTACAATGAGCAGTTCTTC | CSARGGTGYNEQFF
. | TRBJ2-3 | TRBV6-2/TRBV6-3 | . | TGTGCCAGCAGTTACTCCTGGGCTCCAGATACGCAGTATTTT | CASSYSWAPDTQYF
. | TRBJ2-3 | TRBV20-1 | . | TGCAGTGCACACAAGACGGATACGCAGTATTTT | CSAHKTDTQYF
TRBD2 | TRBJ2-1 | TRBV9 | . | TGTGCCAGCAGCGTAGAGGGACTAGTTTCCAATGAGCAGTTCTTC | CASSVEGLVSNEQFF
. | TRBJ2-3 | TRBV30 | . | TGTGCCTGGAGCGACAGATATACGCAGTATTTT | CAWSDRYTQYF
TRBD1 | TRBJ1-4 | TRBV15 | once | TGTGCCACCAGCAGAGGGACAGGGGGCCGAAGGGGACTGTTTTTT | CATSRGTGGRRGLFF
. | TRBJ2-5 | TRBV30 | . | TGTGCCTGGTATAGTAAGAAGAGCCAGTACTTC | CAWYSKKSQYF
. | TRBJ1-2 | TRBV7-2 | few | TGTGCCAGCAGCGTAAATGGTATAGGCCAGTATCTGCGCTACACCTTC | CASSVNGIGQYLRYTF
. | TRBJ2-7 | TRBV6-2/TRBV6-3 | few | TGTGCCAGCAGTTACTCGAACGAGCAGTACTTC | CASSYSNEQYF
. | TRBJ1-1 | TRBV7-6 | once | TGTGCCAGCAGCCATGCCGGGGCTGAAGCTTTCTTT | CASSHAGAEAFF
. | TRBJ1-6 | TRBV9 | . | TGTGCCAGCAGCGTAGGGGCGCAGGGTTCACCCCTCCACTTT | CASSVGAQGSPLHF
TRBD2 | TRBJ2-2 | TRBV20-1 | . | TGCAGTGCTAGAGATCCAACTAGCGGGACCGGGGAGCTGTTTTTT | CSARDPTSGTGELFF
. | TRBJ2-3 | TRBV7-9 | . | TGTGCCTCCAGGGCATCCACAGCGGCGGGCAATTTT | CASRASTAAGNF
TRBD1 | TRBJ2-5 | TRBV29-1 | . | TGCAGCGTTGACCGGGACAGGGATACAGAGACCCAGTACTTC | CSVDRDRDTETQYF
TRBD2 | TRBJ2-5 | TRBV27 | . | TGTGCCAGCAGGCGGACTAGCGGGGGGGTGGAGACCCAGTACTTC | CASRRTSGGVETQYF
. | TRBJ2-7 | TRBV12-3/TRBV12-4 | . | TGTGCCAGCAGTTTCCAGGGGACCTCCTACGAGCAGTACTTC | CASSFQGTSYEQYF
. | TRBJ2-3 | TRBV10-3 | . | TGTGCCATCAGTACAGGGTCAGATACGCAGTATTTT | CAISTGSDTQYF
TRBD1 | TRBJ1-2 | TRBV27 | . | TGTGCCAGCAGCCGGACAGGGCCTGGGAACTATGGCTACACCTTC | CASSRTGPGNYGYTF
. | TRBJ2-5 | TRBV7-2 | . | TGTGCCAGCAGCCCTCTCCCCCAGGCCGGGACCCAGTACTTC | CASSPLPQAGTQYF
. | TRBJ2-7 | TRBV27 | . | TGTGCCAGCAGTTTAAGACTCACCTACGAGCAGTACTTC | CASSLRLTYEQYF
TRBD1 | TRBJ1-2 | TRBV10-3 | . | TGTGCCATCAGCGGACAGGCCTATGGCTACACCTTC | CAISGQAYGYTF
. | TRBJ2-7 | TRBV7-2 | few | TGTGCCAGCAGCTTCCCAGGGGGGAATGAGCAGTACTTC | CASSFPGGNEQYF
. | TRBJ1-6 | TRBV19 | . | TGTGCCAGTAGTATAGGCGGGACCTATAATTCACCCCTCCACTTT | CASSIGGTYNSPLHF
TRBD1 | TRBJ2-1 | TRBV9 | . | TGTGCCAGCAGCGTAGGACAGGGTTTCTCCTACAATGAGCAGTTCTTC | CASSVGQGFSYNEQFF
TRBD1 | TRBJ1-1 | TRBV4-3 | . | TGCGCCAGCAGCCACCGGGGGACAGGGGACACTGAAGCTTTCTTT | CASSHRGTGDTEAFF
. | TRBJ1-3 | TRBV7-2 | . | TGTGCCAGCAGCTTCCCTGGTCGCACGGGGGCGCTGGGAAACACCATATATTTT | CASSFPGRTGALGNTIYF
. | TRBJ2-7 | TRBV6-2/TRBV6-3 | . | TGTGCCAGCAACTCAAGGGATCAGCAGTACTTC | CASNSRDQQYF
. | TRBJ2-5 | TRBV5-4 | . | TGTGCCAGCAGCTCTTCCGGGGCCCGGTACCAAGAGACCCAGTACTTC | CASSSSGARYQETQYF